These 19 T cell receptor beta chains originate from one sample sequenced in a study of blood T cell repertoires in COVID-19. Data came from immunoSEQ multiplex PCR; TCRdb stores just in-frame clones and leaves some out. Found here are about 260,000 clones, around 86% of them singletons; the top ten hold 1.5%. The specimen sequenced was peripheral blood. These receptors all stem from a woman aged 35 to 49 who had recovered from COVID-19.

The chain links TRBV4-1 to TRBJ1-4, with 7 bases aligning to TRBD1. CDR3 length equals 15 residues. Per the germline V gene, CDR1 is MGHRA and CDR2 is YSYEKL. J lost 8 bases, V lost 4 bases, and 10 bases had no gene match. The CDR3 DNA reads as TGCGCCAGCAGCCGCATGACAGGGAAAGAAGAAAAACTGTTTTTT. Protein sequence: CASSRMTGKEEKLFF.

This chain links TRBV9 with TRBJ2-2, with D maybe TRBD1 (6 bases). V lost 0 bases to trimming and J lost 4 bases, with 10 bases between them. Germline CDR1 SGDLS, CDR2 YYNGEE. This CDR3 spans 15 amino acids. CDR3 in amino acids: CASSVGTRGTGELFF. The CDR3 DNA sequence: TGTGCCAGCAGCGTAGGCACCAGGGGCACCGGGGAGCTGTTTTTT.

The chain recombines TRBV5-6 with TRBJ1-4; D remains unclear. V lost 0 bases to trimming and J lost 2 bases, with 11 bases between them. This CDR3 contains 16 residues. Germline-derived CDR1 and CDR2 are SGHDT and YYEEEE. The CDR3 DNA sequence: TGTGCCAGCAGCTTGGGGGCCCCTCGCACTAATGAAAAACTGTTTTTT. Its translation: CASSLGAPRTNEKLFF.

This clone was detected only once. The chain recombines TRBV6-2 or TRBV6-3 with TRBJ2-3; 7 nucleotides match TRBD1. The CDR3 is 17 residues long. J lost 4 bases, V lost 0 bases, and 10 bases had no gene match. In germline, CDR1 is MNHEY, CDR2 SVGEGT. The CDR3 DNA reads TGTGCCAGCAGTTACTCGACGACCAGGGGGAACCCAGATACGCAGTATTTT. Translation gives CASSYSTTRGNPDTQYF.

This clone was found once. The chain joins TRBV19 to TRBJ1-1, with TRBD1 identical over 11 bases. V dropped 7 bases and J dropped 5; count of bases not matched to a gene: 6. The length of the CDR3 is 14 residues. The V gene's germline CDR1 is LNHDA and CDR2 SQIVND (reference sequence). The CDR3 region is CASKDRGRKTEAFF. In DNA form, the CDR3 reads TGTGCCAGTAAGGACAGGGGGCGGAAAACTGAAGCTTTCTTT.

This sequence joins TRBV30 and TRBJ1-1; no firm D call. The germline V and J ends were trimmed by 4 bases and 4 bases, with 10 bases remaining between them. CDR3 size: 12 residues. The V gene's germline CDR1 is GTSNPN and CDR2 SVGIG (reference sequence). CDR3: CAWNPGGTEAFF. The CDR3 DNA follows: TGTGCCTGGAATCCCGGCGGCACTGAAGCTTTCTTT.

The chain recombines TRBV19 with TRBJ2-3, with TRBD2 identical over 11 bases. Germline loops: CDR1 LNHDA, CDR2 SQIVND (reference sequence). Trimming took 3 bases from V and 5 from J; bases not matched to a gene: 13. This CDR3 has 18 amino acids. The CDR3 spells CASSMLPSTSGGGDTQYF. The CDR3 coding sequence is TGTGCCAGTAGTATGCTCCCAAGCACTAGCGGGGGTGGAGATACGCAGTATTTT.

This clone was observed once. J is TRBJ1-2 and V is TRBV4-2; TRBD1 matches at 7 bases. From germline, CDR1 is LGHNA and CDR2 YNFKEQ. The V segment lost 4 bases and the J segment 1 base; nucleotides outside the gene matches: 9. The CDR3 has 16 residues. The CDR3: CASSRPLQGNNYGYTF. For the CDR3, the DNA is TGTGCCAGCAGCCGACCTTTACAGGGGAATAACTATGGCTACACCTTC.

This sequence joins TRBV6-6 and TRBJ1-6; TRBD1 matches 11 bases. With 5 bases clipped from V and 0 bases from J, the junction kept 9 bases outside the gene matches. The CDR3 extends over 19 amino acids. CDR1 and CDR2 from the germline V gene are MNHNY and SVGAGI (reference sequence). The CDR3 bases are TGTGCCAGCAGTCCCGGGACAGGGGGGTCTTTCTCCTATAATTCACCCCTCCACTTT. It encodes CASSPGTGGSFSYNSPLHF.

The chain combines TRBV6-2 or TRBV6-3 with TRBJ2-3; 11 nucleotides align to TRBD2. Per germline, CDR1 MNHEY and CDR2 SVGEGT. J lost 12 bases, V lost 5 bases, and 4 bases had no gene match. The CDR3 spans 12 residues. CDR3 nucleotide sequence: TGTGCCAGCAGTCTAGCGGGGGGCTCCCAGTATTTT. Translation: CASSLAGGSQYF.

This CDR3 is CASSKSGGRTNEKLFF. CDR3 sequence (DNA): TGTGCCAGTAGTAAATCCGGGGGGCGAACCAATGAAAAACTGTTTTTT. The chain combines TRBV19 with TRBJ1-4; the D gene is possibly TRBD1 (6 bases). V shed 4 bases and J shed 5 bases, with 17 bases lying between them. The germline gives CDR1 LNHDA, CDR2 SQIVND (reference sequence). This CDR3 has 16 residues.

The rearrangement uses TRBV6-5 and TRBJ1-2; D call uncertain. The germline V gene encodes CDR1 MNHEY and CDR2 SVGAGI. V was clipped by 7 bases and J by 8 bases, with 17 bases between them. The CDR3 covers 13 residues. In DNA form, the CDR3 reads TGTGCCAGCACCCCTATTCCCCACCTCGGCTACACCTTC. Protein sequence: CASTPIPHLGYTF.

The J gene is TRBJ2-3, the V gene TRBV2; D ambiguous. This CDR3 is built from 15 residues. Germline V gene data show CDR1 as SNHLY and CDR2 as FYNNEI. Trimming pared 8 bases from V and 2 bases from J, leaving 17 bases between. The CDR3: CASALNLASTDTQYF. The CDR3 nucleotides read TGTGCCAGCGCACTTAACCTCGCCTCCACAGATACGCAGTATTTT.

V and J are TRBV28 and TRBJ1-5, with unresolved D. CDR3 length: 11 residues. V lost 5 bases and J 9 bases, leaving 8 bases between the germline ends. Looked up from germline, CDR1 is MDHEN and CDR2 is SYDVKM. Written as DNA, the CDR3 is TGTGCCAGCAGTAGCACGAGGCCCCAGCATTTT. It specifies CASSSTRPQHF.

The V and J genes are TRBV6-6 and TRBJ2-7; no definite D call. From germline, CDR1 is MNHNY and CDR2 SVGAGI (reference sequence). Trimming removed 6 bases from V and 6 bases from J, with 21 bases in between. The length of the CDR3 is 15 residues. The DNA of the CDR3 is TGTGCCAGCAGCCCTACCGAGACAAGAAGACGCGAGCAGTACTTC. Translated: CASSPTETRRREQYF.

The chain has TRBV9 and TRBJ2-3; the D gene is possibly TRBD2 (7 bases). The CDR3 has 13 amino acids. Germline loops: CDR1 SGDLS, CDR2 YYNGEE. V lost 7 bases, J lost 4 bases, and 13 bases lay in between. Written as DNA, the CDR3 is TGTGCCAGCGCGGGGGCGCCCGCAGATACGCAGTATTTT. Its protein product is CASAGAPADTQYF.

This clone was counted only a few times. CDR3 amino acids: CASSPGQGVHEQYF. The CDR3 region has the DNA TGTGCCAGCTCACCGGGACAGGGTGTGCACGAGCAGTACTTC. V gene TRBV18 combines with J gene TRBJ2-7; 9 nucleotides align to TRBD1. This CDR3 spans 14 amino acids. Trimming removed 3 bases from V and 5 bases from J; junction bases left unmatched: 5. Germline V gives CDR1 KGHSH, CDR2 LQKENI.

The genes are TRBV6-6 and TRBJ2-7; 8 nucleotides match TRBD2. Trimming took 7 bases from V and 9 from J; bases not matched to a gene: 8. There are 12 residues in the CDR3. The germline V gene has CDR1 MNHNY and CDR2 SVGAGI (reference sequence). The CDR3 sequence: CASKAGGGWQYF. CDR3 coding DNA: TGTGCCAGCAAGGCCGGGGGGGGATGGCAGTACTTC.

This chain uses TRBV27 with TRBJ2-7; TRBD1 agrees at 11 bases. The germline CDR1 and CDR2 sequences are MNHEY and SMNVEV (reference sequence). The CDR3 is 14 amino acids. With 4 bases clipped from V and 5 bases from J, the junction kept 4 bases outside the gene matches. The CDR3 is CASSSGTGGHEQYF. The CDR3 nucleotides read TGTGCCAGCAGTTCAGGGACAGGGGGACACGAGCAGTACTTC.